The 4 T cell receptor beta chains below were found in one sample sequenced in a study of blood T cells in healthy people across ages. The authors ran a second PCR of roughly 6 to 11 cycles using a sample-barcoded 5' primer and a J-beta primer mix. MiXCR, applied by TCRdb to the 5' RACE reads, yields one record per CDR3 protein. The sample has about 680,000 distinct CDR3 sequences, around half seen once. Sequences were obtained from blood. The receptors were gathered from a woman aged 55-69 years in good health.

For this clonotype: This sequence may be a read error, since a much larger clone differs from it by one base. The J gene is TRBJ2-7, the V gene TRBV7-9, with D unclear. Looked up from germline, CDR1 is SEHNR and CDR2 is FQNEAQ (reference sequence). The length of the CDR3 is 16 residues. V dropped 4 bases and J dropped 7 bases, with 23 bases sitting between them. In DNA form, the CDR3 reads TGTGCCAGCAGCTCTCAGAAAATAGGTCAAATCAATGAGCAGTACTTC. This translates into CASSSQKIGQINEQYF.

This rearrangement joins TRBV12-3 or TRBV12-4 to TRBJ2-7, with D perhaps matching TRBD1 (5 bases). V lost 1 base, J lost 3 bases, and 10 bases lay in between. The CDR3 runs 14 residues. The CDR3 reads CASSLGRTGYEQYF. Written as DNA, the CDR3 is TGTGCCAGCAGTTTAGGTCGAACAGGCTACGAGCAGTACTTC.

The chain employs TRBV7-9 and TRBJ2-1, with D uncertain. The CDR3 runs to 15 residues. Trimming stripped 0 bases from V and 4 bases from J, with 10 bases between. Germline loops: CDR1 SEHNR, CDR2 FQNEAQ (reference sequence). The CDR3 sequence is CASSLARLPYNEQFF. The CDR3, as DNA: TGTGCCAGCAGCTTAGCTAGGCTCCCGTACAATGAGCAGTTCTTC.

This clonotype was detected a few times. The chain employs TRBV20-1 and TRBJ2-3; weak D call: TRBD2 (5 bases). The germline gives CDR1 DFQATT, CDR2 SNEGSKA (reference sequence). CDR3 length: 15 amino acids. In DNA, the CDR3 is TGCAGCCCCCAGGTGGGCGGGCTAAGCACAGATACGCAGTATTTT. This sequence encodes CSPQVGGLSTDTQYF.